This entry lists 11 T cell receptor beta chains sequenced from one sample in a study of shared clonotypes between healthy human individuals. Libraries were prepared by immunoSEQ multiplex PCR; TCRdb keeps only in-frame clonotypes and omits some of them. The table has 2 million to 3 million clones, over 85% seen once. The sample consisted of naive CD4+ T cells from PBMCs. The subset is: CD45RA+ positively selected. The origin of the receptors is a young man in good health. Some clones in this sample may be carry-over from other donors' samples.

This chain links TRBV7-9 with TRBJ1-1; TRBD1 is a possible D gene (6 bases). Between the trimmed V and J ends, which lost 3 bases and 3 bases, there was a span of 11 bases. CDR1 and CDR2 from the germline V gene are SEHNR and FQNEAQ (reference sequence). The CDR3 length is 14 residues. The CDR3 nucleotides read TGTGCCAGCAGCTTCAGGGGTGGAGACACTGAAGCTTTCTTT. It yields the protein CASSFRGGDTEAFF.

The chain couples TRBV6-1 to TRBJ2-7; D possibly uses TRBD1 or TRBD2 (6 bases each). Trimming shortened V by 4 bases and J by 4 bases, and 17 bases separated the two germline ends. This CDR3 spans 15 amino acids. Germline loops: CDR1 MNHNS, CDR2 SASEGT. In DNA, the CDR3 is TGTGCCAGCAGTGTACAGGGACTTATGATATACGAGCAGTACTTC. Translation: CASSVQGLMIYEQYF.

The chain is built from TRBV9 and TRBJ2-1; 13 bases are a match to TRBD2. The germline V gene encodes CDR1 SGDLS and CDR2 YYNGEE. J was trimmed by 4 bases and V by 3 bases; bases with no gene match: 7. The CDR3 totals 17 residues. The CDR3 bases are TGTGCCAGCAGCGGATGGACTAGCGGGAGTACTTACAATGAGCAGTTCTTC. Its protein is CASSGWTSGSTYNEQFF.

The chain links TRBV7-2 to TRBJ1-2; D gene unclear. The germline V gene encodes CDR1 SGHTA and CDR2 FQGNSA. This CDR3 contains 14 residues. Trimming shortened V by 0 bases and J by 4 bases, and 9 bases separated the two germline ends. The CDR3 is CASSLAAGSYGYTF. CDR3 nucleotide sequence: TGTGCCAGCAGCTTAGCCGCAGGAAGCTATGGCTACACCTTC.

The chain has TRBV5-4 and TRBJ2-7; no reliable D call. The germline V gene has CDR1 SGHNT and CDR2 YYREEE (reference sequence). The germline V and J ends were trimmed by 3 bases and 2 bases, with 15 bases remaining between them. The CDR3 has 15 amino acids. This chain's CDR3 is CASSSQSLGTYEQYF. Written as DNA, the CDR3 is TGTGCCAGCAGCTCACAGAGTCTGGGGACCTACGAGCAGTACTTC.

This chain links TRBV6-1 with TRBJ2-7; no reliable D call. Germline CDR1 and CDR2: MNHNS and SASEGT. V was cut by 8 bases and J by 4 bases, with 9 bases left in between. This CDR3 is 11 amino acids long. CDR3 sequence: CASSKTYEQYF. In nucleotides, the CDR3 is TGTGCCAGCTCCAAGACGTACGAGCAGTACTTC.

This chain links TRBV4-1 with TRBJ2-2; D ambiguous. Germline V gives CDR1 MGHRA, CDR2 YSYEKL. The CDR3 runs to 15 residues. V was cut by 4 bases and J by 0 bases, with 9 bases left in between. The CDR3 DNA follows: TGCGCCAGCAGCCCGAAGCCTCCGAACACCGGGGAGCTGTTTTTT. Encoded protein: CASSPKPPNTGELFF.

The chain is built from TRBV2 and TRBJ2-5; TRBD2 matches at 9 bases. The V gene's germline CDR1 is SNHLY and CDR2 FYNNEI. J lost 4 bases, V lost 6 bases, and 12 bases had no gene match. CDR3 length: 16 amino acids. For the CDR3, the DNA is TGTGCCAGCAGAACCTCCTGGGGGCGGGAGGGAGAGACCCAGTACTTC. Translating gives CASRTSWGREGETQYF.

This chain connects TRBV7-9 to TRBJ2-7; D is perhaps TRBD2 (6 bases). The CDR3 has 16 amino acids. CDR1 and CDR2 (germline): SEHNR, FQNEAQ (reference sequence). V lost 8 bases to trimming and J lost 6 bases, with 26 bases between them. The CDR3 nucleotides read TGTGCCAGCGATCCTGGGGGAGACAGACTAGGTGGCGAGCAGTACTTC. Encoded protein: CASDPGGDRLGGEQYF.

The chain joins TRBV10-2 to TRBJ2-7, with TRBD1 matching 9 bases. The CDR3 runs 15 residues. Trimming at V came to 3 bases and at J to 6 bases, leaving 9 bases not matched to a gene. Germline CDR1 is WSHSY and CDR2 is SAAADI. The CDR3 bases are TGCGCCAGCAGTGATCAAGGACAGGGGTCCCCCGAGCAGTACTTC. This sequence encodes CASSDQGQGSPEQYF.

The chain uses TRBV2 and TRBJ2-1; 7 bases match TRBD1. After removal of 3 bases from V and 4 bases from J, the junction contained 3 bases not matched to a gene. Germline values: CDR1 SNHLY, CDR2 FYNNEI. The CDR3 loop spans 14 amino acids. CDR3 residues: CASSENRGYNEQFF. The CDR3, as DNA: TGTGCCAGCAGTGAGAACAGGGGATACAATGAGCAGTTCTTC.